This T cell receptor (beta chain) derives from a study of blood T cell repertoires in COVID-19. Study-wide context: Sources were T cells, B-cell-depleted T cells, or PBMCs; the material itself was cDNA or gDNA.

Measured with immunoSEQ multiplex PCR; TCRdb has only the in-frame clones, and not every one. The sample yields 84,000 or so clones, roughly 78% seen once. This CDR3 is 15 amino acids long. In germline, CDR1 is SGHRS, CDR2 YFSETQ. J gave up 8 bases and V 6 bases, and 12 bases lay outside the gene matches. The sequence was collected from a woman aged 80 or over with acute or convalescent COVID-19. Specimen: peripheral blood. The chain links TRBV5-1 to TRBJ2-2; 8 bases agree with TRBD1. CDR3 amino acids: CASTILETGVGELFF. CDR3 DNA sequence: TGCGCCAGCACGATCCTGGAGACAGGGGTAGGGGAGCTGTTTTTT.